The subject of this entry is one T cell receptor (beta chain). Its antigen remains unidentified. These data originate in a study of blood T cells in healthy people across ages. Findings and caveats of the study: No one knew whether donors had CMV, which possibly confounded expanded clonotype changes.

CDR1 and CDR2 from the germline V gene are MGHRA and YSYEKL. Trimming took 3 bases from V and 2 from J; bases not matched to a gene: 5. The CDR3 loop spans 15 amino acids. A second PCR of about 7 to 11 cycles used a sample-barcoded 5' primer and a J-beta primer mix. One entry per CDR3 protein, called by TCRdb with MiXCR from the 5' RACE reads. Of 800,000 or so distinct CDR3 sequences listed, 20% to 25% are singletons. This sample also belongs to another study, concerning T cells of mothers and their children.

The sample was blood. The receptor was derived from a boy between 5 and 17 years old in good health. V usage is TRBV4-1 and J usage is TRBJ2-3; 7 bases match TRBD2. CDR3 protein: CASSHPRDYTDTQYF. For the CDR3, the DNA is TGCGCCAGCAGCCACCCGAGGGACTACACAGATACGCAGTATTTT.